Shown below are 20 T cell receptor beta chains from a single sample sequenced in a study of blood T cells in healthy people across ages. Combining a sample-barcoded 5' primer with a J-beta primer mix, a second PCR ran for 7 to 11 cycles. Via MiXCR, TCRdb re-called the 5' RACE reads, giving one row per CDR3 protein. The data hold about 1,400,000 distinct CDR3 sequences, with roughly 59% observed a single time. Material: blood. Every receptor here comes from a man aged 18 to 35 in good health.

Written as DNA, the CDR3 is TGTGCCAGCAGTACCCCCCTCACCGGGACAGGGTGGAGAGGTGAGCAGTTCTTC. Encoded protein: CASSTPLTGTGWRGEQFF. J is TRBJ2-1 and V is TRBV27; 9 bases are shared with TRBD1. Unmatched junction bases numbered 20, after V lost 5 bases and J lost 9 bases. The CDR3 length is 18 residues. CDR1 is MNHEY and CDR2 is SMNVEV in the germline V gene (reference sequence).

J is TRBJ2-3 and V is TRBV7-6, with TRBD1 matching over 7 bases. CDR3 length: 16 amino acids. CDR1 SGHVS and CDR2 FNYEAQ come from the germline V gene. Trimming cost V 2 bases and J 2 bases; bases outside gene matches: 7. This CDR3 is CASSLLLGQHTDTQYF. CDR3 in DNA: TGTGCCAGCAGCTTATTACTGGGACAGCACACAGATACGCAGTATTTT.

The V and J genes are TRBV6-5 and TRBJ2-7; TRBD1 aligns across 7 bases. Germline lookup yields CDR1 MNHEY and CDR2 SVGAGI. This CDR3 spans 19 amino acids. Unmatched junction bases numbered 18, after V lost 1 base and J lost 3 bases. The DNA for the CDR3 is TGTGCCAGCAGTTACTTTTACCAACTACCGGGACAGATGATCTACGAGCAGTACTTC. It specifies CASSYFYQLPGQMIYEQYF.

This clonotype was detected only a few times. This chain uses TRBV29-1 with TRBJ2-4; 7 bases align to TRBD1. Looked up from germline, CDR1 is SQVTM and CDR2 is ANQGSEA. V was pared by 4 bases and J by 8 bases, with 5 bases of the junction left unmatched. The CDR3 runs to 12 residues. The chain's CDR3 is CSVVGGLDIQYF. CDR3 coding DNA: TGCAGCGTTGTAGGGGGCCTTGACATTCAGTACTTC.

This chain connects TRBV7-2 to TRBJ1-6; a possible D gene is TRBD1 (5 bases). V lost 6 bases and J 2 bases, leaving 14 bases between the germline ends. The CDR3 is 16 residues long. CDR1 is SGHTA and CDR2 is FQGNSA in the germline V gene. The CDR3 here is CASRGTGGAYNSPLHF. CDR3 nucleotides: TGTGCCAGCAGGGGGACGGGGGGAGCCTATAATTCACCCCTCCACTTT.

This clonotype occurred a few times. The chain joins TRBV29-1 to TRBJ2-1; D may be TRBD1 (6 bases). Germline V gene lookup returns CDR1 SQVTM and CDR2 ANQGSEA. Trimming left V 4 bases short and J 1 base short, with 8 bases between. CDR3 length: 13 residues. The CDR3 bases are TGCAGCGTTGGGGGGCGATCCTACAATGAGCAGTTCTTC. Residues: CSVGGRSYNEQFF.

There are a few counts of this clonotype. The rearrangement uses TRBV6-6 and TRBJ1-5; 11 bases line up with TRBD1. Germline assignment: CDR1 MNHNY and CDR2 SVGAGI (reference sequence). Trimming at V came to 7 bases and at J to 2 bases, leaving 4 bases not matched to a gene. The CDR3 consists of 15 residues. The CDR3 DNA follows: TGTGCCAGCACGGGACAGGGGGATCGCAATCAGCCCCAGCATTTT. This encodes CASTGQGDRNQPQHF.

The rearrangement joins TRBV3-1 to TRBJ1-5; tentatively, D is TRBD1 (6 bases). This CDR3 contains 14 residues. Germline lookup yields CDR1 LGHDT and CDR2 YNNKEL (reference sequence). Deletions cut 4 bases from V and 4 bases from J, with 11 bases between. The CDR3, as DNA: TGTGCCAGCAGCCGTCAGAGGGGGAATCAGCCCCAGCATTTT. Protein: CASSRQRGNQPQHF.

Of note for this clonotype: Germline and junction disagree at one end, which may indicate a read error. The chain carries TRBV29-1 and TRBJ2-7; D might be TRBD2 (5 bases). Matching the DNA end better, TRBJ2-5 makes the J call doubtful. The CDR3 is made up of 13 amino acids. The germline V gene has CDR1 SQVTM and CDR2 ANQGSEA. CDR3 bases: TGCGGCGTTGAGGGCGAGGGAAAAGAGACCCAGTACTTC. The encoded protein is CGVEGEGKETQYF.

The CDR3 spells CASSVSNRGDYGYTF. CDR3 sequence (DNA): TGCGCCAGCAGTGTATCAAACAGGGGAGACTATGGCTACACCTTC. The chain carries TRBV10-2 and TRBJ1-2; TRBD1 matches 7 bases. CDR3 size: 15 residues. V trimming: 4 bases; J trimming: 3 bases; junction bases outside the gene matches: 8. Germline V gene data show CDR1 as WSHSY and CDR2 as SAAADI.

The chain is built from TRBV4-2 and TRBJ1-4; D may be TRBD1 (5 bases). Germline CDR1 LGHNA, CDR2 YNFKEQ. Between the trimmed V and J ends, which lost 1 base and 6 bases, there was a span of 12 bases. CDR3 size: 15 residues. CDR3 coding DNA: TGTGCCAGCAGCCAAGCTGGAGGGGATTATGAAAAACTGTTTTTT. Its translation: CASSQAGGDYEKLFF.

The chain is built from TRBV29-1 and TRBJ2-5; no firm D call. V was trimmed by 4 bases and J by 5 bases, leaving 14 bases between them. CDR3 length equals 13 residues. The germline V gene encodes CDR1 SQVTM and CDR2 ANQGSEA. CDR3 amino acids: CSVAGSRWETQYF. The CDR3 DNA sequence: TGCAGCGTTGCCGGGTCCAGATGGGAGACCCAGTACTTC.

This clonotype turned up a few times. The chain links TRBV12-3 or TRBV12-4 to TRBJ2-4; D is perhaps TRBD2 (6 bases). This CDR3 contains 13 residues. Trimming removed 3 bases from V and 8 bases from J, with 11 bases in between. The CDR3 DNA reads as TGTGCCAGCAGTTTCGGGGGTGTGGACATTCAGTACTTC. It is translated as CASSFGGVDIQYF.

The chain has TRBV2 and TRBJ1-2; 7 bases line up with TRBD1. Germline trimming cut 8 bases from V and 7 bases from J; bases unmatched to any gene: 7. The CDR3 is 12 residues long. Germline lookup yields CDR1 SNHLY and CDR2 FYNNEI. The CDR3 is CASSTGARGYTF. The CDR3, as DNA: TGTGCCAGCTCTACAGGGGCTCGTGGCTACACCTTC.

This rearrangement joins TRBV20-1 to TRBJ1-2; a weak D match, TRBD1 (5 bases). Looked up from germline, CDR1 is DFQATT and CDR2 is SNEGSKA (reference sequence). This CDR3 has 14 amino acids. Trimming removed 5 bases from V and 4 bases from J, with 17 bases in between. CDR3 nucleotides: TGCAGTGCTTCTCAAGGGACGTACGTCTATGGCTACACCTTC. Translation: CSASQGTYVYGYTF.

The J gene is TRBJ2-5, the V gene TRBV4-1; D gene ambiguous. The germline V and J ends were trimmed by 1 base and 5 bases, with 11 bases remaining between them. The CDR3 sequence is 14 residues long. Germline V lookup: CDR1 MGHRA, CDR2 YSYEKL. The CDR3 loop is CASSQGLGWETQYF. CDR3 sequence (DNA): TGCGCCAGCAGCCAAGGTCTAGGGTGGGAGACCCAGTACTTC.

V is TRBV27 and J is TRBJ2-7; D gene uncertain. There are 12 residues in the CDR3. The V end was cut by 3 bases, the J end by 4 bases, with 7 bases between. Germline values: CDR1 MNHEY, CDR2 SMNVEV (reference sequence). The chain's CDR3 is CASSFFQYEQYF. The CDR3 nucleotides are TGTGCCAGCAGTTTCTTCCAGTACGAGCAGTACTTC.

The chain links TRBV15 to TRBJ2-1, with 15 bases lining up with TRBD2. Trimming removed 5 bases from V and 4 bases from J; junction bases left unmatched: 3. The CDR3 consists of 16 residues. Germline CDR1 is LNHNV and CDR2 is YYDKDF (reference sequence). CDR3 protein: CATSGLAGGRYNEQFF. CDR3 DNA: TGTGCCACCAGCGGACTAGCGGGGGGGCGGTACAATGAGCAGTTCTTC.

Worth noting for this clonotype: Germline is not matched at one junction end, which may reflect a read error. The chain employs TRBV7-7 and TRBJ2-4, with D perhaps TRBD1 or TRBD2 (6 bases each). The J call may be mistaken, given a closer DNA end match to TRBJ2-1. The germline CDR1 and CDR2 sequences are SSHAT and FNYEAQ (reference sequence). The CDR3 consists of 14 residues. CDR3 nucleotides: TGTGCTAGCAGCCCAACGGGGGCCATAAATGAGCAGTTCTTC. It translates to CASSPTGAINEQFF.

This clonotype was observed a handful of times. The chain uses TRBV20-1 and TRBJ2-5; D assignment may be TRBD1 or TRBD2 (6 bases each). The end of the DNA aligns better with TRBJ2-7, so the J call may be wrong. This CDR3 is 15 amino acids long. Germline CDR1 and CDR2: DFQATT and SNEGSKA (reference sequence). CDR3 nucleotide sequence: TGCAGTGCTAGAGATGGGGCGACGGGGGCTCACGAGCAGTACTTC. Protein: CSARDGATGAHEQYF.